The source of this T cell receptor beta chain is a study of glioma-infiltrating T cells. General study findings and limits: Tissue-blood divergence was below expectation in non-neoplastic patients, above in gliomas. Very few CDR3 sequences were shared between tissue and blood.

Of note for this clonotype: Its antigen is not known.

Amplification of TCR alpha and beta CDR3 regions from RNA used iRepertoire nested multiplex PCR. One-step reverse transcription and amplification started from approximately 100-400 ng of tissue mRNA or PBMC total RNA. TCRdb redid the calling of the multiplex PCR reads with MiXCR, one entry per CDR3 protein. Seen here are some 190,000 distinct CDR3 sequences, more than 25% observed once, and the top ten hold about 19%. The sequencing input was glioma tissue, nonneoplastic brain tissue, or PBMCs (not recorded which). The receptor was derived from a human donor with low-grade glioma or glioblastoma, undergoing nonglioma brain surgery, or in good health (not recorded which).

In nucleotides, the CDR3 is TGTGCCAGCAGTTTTTCCCCCATTAGGACTAGCGGGACGCCCGCAATCCAAGAGACCCAGTACTTC. This sequence encodes CASSFSPIRTSGTPAIQETQYF. The chain has TRBV6-6 and TRBJ2-5; 12 positions agree with TRBD2. V lost 4 bases and J lost 1; bases outside the gene matches: 22. Germline loops: CDR1 MNHNY, CDR2 SVGAGI (reference sequence). The CDR3 is made up of 22 amino acids.